This TCR beta chain was sequenced for a study of blood T cell repertoires in COVID-19. Study in general: The origin of the acute and convalescent COVID-19 samples was the United States, Italy and Spain. T cells, B-cell-depleted T cells, or PBMCs supplied cDNA or gDNA.

The V and J ends lost 10 bases and 6 bases respectively, with 22 bases between them. CDR1 SNHLY and CDR2 FYNNEI come from the germline V gene. The CDR3 contains 14 residues. As processed by the authors: Scientists estimated how many nucleated cells there were by amplifying reference gene primers. The assay was immunoSEQ multiplex PCR, and TCRdb's table has in-frame clones only and misses some. D and trimming were read from the DNA, whereas the V and J calls and clone size are those reported in that table. Of 68,000 or so clones in the sample, around 86% were seen once. Sequenced sample: peripheral blood. This sequence joins TRBV2 and TRBJ2-7; D possibly corresponds to TRBD1 (6 bases). The clonotype originates from a man aged 50 or older with active COVID-19. CDR3 DNA: TGTGCCACCCACCGGGCGCAGGGGTTGAGCGAGCAGTACTTC. Translated, it gives CATHRAQGLSEQYF.